This TCR beta chain was profiled in a study of OX40 agonist ivuxolimab in advanced cancers. Method: immunoSEQ multiplex PCR; TCRdb's copy keeps in-frame clones and lacks some. The sample yields some 70,000 clones, 87% seen once. The CDR3 spans 13 residues. The V and J ends lost 4 bases and 7 bases, in that order; junction bases with no gene match: 8. In germline, CDR1 is SQVTM, CDR2 ANQGSEA. The clonotype comes from an adult with an advanced solid tumor such as melanoma, head and neck, liver or kidney cancer. Specimen: CD4+ or CD8+ T cells sorted from blood, collected in a trial of the OX40 agonist ivuxolimab. The chain combines TRBV29-1 with TRBJ2-5, with 8 bases aligning to TRBD2. CDR3 nucleotides: TGCAGCGTTGCGGCGGGGGGCGGTGGGACCCAGTACTTC. This gives the protein CSVAAGGGGTQYF.